A single sample gave rise to the 12 T cell receptor beta chains below, sequenced in a study of control samples from healthy donors and cancer patients. TCRdb keeps only in-frame clones here, not all; method: immunoSEQ multiplex PCR. The table includes 390,000 or so clones, more than 80% detected once. The specimen was PBMCs. The source is a middle-aged man with head and neck cancer.

V is TRBV7-9 and J is TRBJ2-2; D gene uncertain. The V end lost 5 bases, the J end lost 6 bases, and 13 bases lay between the germline ends. Germline lookup yields CDR1 SEHNR and CDR2 FQNEAQ (reference sequence). The CDR3 runs 14 residues. The CDR3 coding sequence is TGTGCCAGCAGCGCCGGCCTCTCTCCCGGGGAGCTGTTTTTT. Translated: CASSAGLSPGELFF.

This clone was seen a handful of times. The chain joins TRBV28 to TRBJ2-5; 11 bases line up with TRBD2. The germline V gene encodes CDR1 MDHEN and CDR2 SYDVKM. Trimming at V came to 5 bases and at J to 5 bases, leaving 10 bases not matched to a gene. The CDR3 runs 16 residues. The CDR3 DNA reads TGTGCCAGCAGTGTGGAGCTAGCGGGGGGCGTGGAGACCCAGTACTTC. This codes for CASSVELAGGVETQYF. The full variable domain, in which reference TRBV28 and TRBJ2-5 provide the parts outside the CDR3, is DVKVTQSSRYLVKRTGEKVFLECVQDMDHENMFWYRQDPGLGLRLIYFSYDVKMKEKGDIPEGYSVSREKKERFSLILESASTNQTSMYLCASSVELAGGVETQYFGPGTRLLVL.

V gene TRBV19 combines with J gene TRBJ1-6; 8 bases are shared with TRBD1. V lost 5 bases to trimming and J lost 19 bases; unmatched junction nucleotides: 10. The CDR3 has 12 amino acids. Per the germline V gene, CDR1 is LNHDA and CDR2 is SQIVND (reference sequence). The CDR3 sequence is CASSEPGQATHF. The CDR3 DNA reads TGTGCCAGTAGTGAACCGGGACAGGCTACTCACTTT.

This clone was observed a single time. The chain links TRBV5-6 to TRBJ2-7, with 7 bases aligning to TRBD1. V shed 0 bases, J shed 3 bases, and the junction held 6 bases outside the gene matches. Germline loops: CDR1 SGHDT, CDR2 YYEEEE. The CDR3 loop spans 15 amino acids. In DNA, the CDR3 is TGTGCCAGCAGCTTGGCGACAGGGATACACTACGAGCAGTACTTC. Its translation: CASSLATGIHYEQYF.

This chain uses TRBV6-9 with TRBJ2-1, with 14 positions matching TRBD2. Germline V gene sequence: CDR1 MNHGY, CDR2 SVAAGI. The CDR3 covers 21 residues. Trimming at V came to 6 bases and at J to 0 bases, leaving 16 bases not matched to a gene. The CDR3 nucleotides are TGTGCCAGCAGGAGACTAGCGGGGGGGGATACATGCATCTCCTCCTACAATGAGCAGTTCTTC. This encodes CASRRLAGGDTCISSYNEQFF.

The genes are TRBV7-8 and TRBJ2-1; 12 positions agree with TRBD2. J gave up 10 bases and V 0 bases, and 7 bases lay outside the gene matches. The CDR3 sequence is 16 residues long. CDR1 SGHVS and CDR2 FQNEAQ come from the germline V gene. In DNA, the CDR3 is TGTGCCAGCAGCTTAGCCCGACTAGCGGGGGACACCGAGCAGTTCTTC. It codes for CASSLARLAGDTEQFF.

The chain links TRBV2 to TRBJ2-7; TRBD1 matches 8 bases. The V segment lost 8 bases and the J segment 2 bases; nucleotides outside the gene matches: 5. Germline V CDR1 and CDR2: SNHLY, FYNNEI. The CDR3 has 13 residues. For the CDR3, the DNA is TGTGCCAGCCGTTGGGGACAGGCCTACGAGCAGTACTTC. It is translated as CASRWGQAYEQYF. Variable domain in full (rest from reference TRBV2 and TRBJ2-7): EPEVTQTPSHQVTQMGQEVILRCVPISNHLYFYWYRQILGQKVEFLVSFYNNEISEKSEIFDDQFSVERPDGSNFTLKIRSTKLEDSAMYFCASRWGQAYEQYFGPGTRLTVT.

This chain uses TRBV12-5 with TRBJ2-3; TRBD1 or TRBD2 may be the D gene (5 bases each). Per the germline V gene, CDR1 is LGHNT and CDR2 is FRNRAP. The germline V and J ends were trimmed by 3 bases and 3 bases, with 10 bases remaining between them. This CDR3 contains 14 residues. The CDR3 reads CASGLSGATDTQYF. In DNA form, the CDR3 reads TGTGCTAGTGGTTTATCCGGGGCTACAGATACGCAGTATTTT.

This clone was counted a single time. The gene calls are TRBV10-1 and TRBJ2-7; no reliable D call. Germline V CDR1 and CDR2: WNHNN, SYGVQD (reference sequence). The CDR3 contains 15 residues. V was clipped by 0 bases and J by 0 bases, with 9 bases between them. The CDR3 sequence is CASSESTGGSYEQYF. The CDR3 nucleotides read TGCGCCAGCAGTGAGTCGACGGGCGGCTCCTACGAGCAGTACTTC.

This chain links TRBV7-9 with TRBJ1-4; D unclear. Germline V gene sequence: CDR1 SEHNR, CDR2 FQNEAQ (reference sequence). With 5 bases removed from V and 1 base from J, the gap between germline ends came to 11 bases. The CDR3 is made up of 15 amino acids. CDR3 DNA sequence: TGTGCCAGCAGCCCCCGGGAGGTAACTAATGAAAAACTGTTTTTT. Translation: CASSPREVTNEKLFF.

This rearrangement joins TRBV5-1 to TRBJ1-3; TRBD1 might be the D (5 bases). Germline V gives CDR1 SGHRS, CDR2 YFSETQ. V dropped 3 bases and J dropped 0 bases, with 10 bases sitting between them. The CDR3 consists of 15 residues. The CDR3 sequence is CASSSDTGSGNTIYF. CDR3 bases: TGCGCCAGCAGCTCAGACACAGGCTCTGGAAACACCATATATTTT.

The V and J genes are TRBV7-9 and TRBJ2-4; 8 bases line up with TRBD1. Trimming at V came to 5 bases and at J to 3 bases, leaving 6 bases not matched to a gene. The CDR3 covers 15 residues. The germline V gene encodes CDR1 SEHNR and CDR2 FQNEAQ (reference sequence). The chain's CDR3 is CASSKTGVDKNIQYF. For the CDR3, the DNA is TGTGCCAGCAGCAAGACAGGGGTCGACAAAAACATTCAGTACTTC.